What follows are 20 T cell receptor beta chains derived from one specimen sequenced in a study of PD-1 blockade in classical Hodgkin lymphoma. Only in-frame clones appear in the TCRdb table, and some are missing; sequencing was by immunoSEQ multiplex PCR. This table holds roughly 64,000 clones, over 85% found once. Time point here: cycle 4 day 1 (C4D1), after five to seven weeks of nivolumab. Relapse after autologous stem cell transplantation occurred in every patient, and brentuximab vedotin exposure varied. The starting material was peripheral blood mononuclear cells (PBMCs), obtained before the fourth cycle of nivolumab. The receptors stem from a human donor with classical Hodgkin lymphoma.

CDR3 loop: CASSPGGYQPQHF. CDR3 nucleotides: TGTGCCAGCAGCCCAGGGGGCTATCAGCCCCAGCATTTT. The chain is built from TRBV5-5 and TRBJ1-5; 8 bases fit TRBD1. V trimming: 4 bases; J trimming: 5 bases; junction bases outside the gene matches: 2. There are 13 residues in the CDR3. The germline gives CDR1 SGHKS, CDR2 YYEKEE (reference sequence). Combining the CDR3 with reference TRBV5-5 and TRBJ1-5 gives the whole variable domain DAGVTQSPTHLIKTRGQQVTLRCSPISGHKSVSWYQQVLGQGPQFIFQYYEKEERGRGNFPDRFSARQFPNYSSELNVNALLLGDSALYLCASSPGGYQPQHFGDGTRLSIL.

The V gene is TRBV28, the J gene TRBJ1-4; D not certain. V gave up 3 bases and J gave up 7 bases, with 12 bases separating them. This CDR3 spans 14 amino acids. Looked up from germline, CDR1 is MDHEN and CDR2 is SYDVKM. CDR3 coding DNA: TGTGCCAGCAGTTTCCTAGGCAAGGGTGAAAAACTGTTTTTT. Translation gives CASSFLGKGEKLFF.

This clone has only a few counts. CDR3 coding DNA: TGTGCCAGCAGTTCAGGGGCCCCTAGCTATGGCTACACCTTC. Translated: CASSSGAPSYGYTF. The chain employs TRBV28 and TRBJ1-2; possible D gene TRBD1, 6 bases. This CDR3 has 14 amino acids. Germline V gives CDR1 MDHEN, CDR2 SYDVKM. Trimming cost V 4 bases and J 4 bases, with 13 bases left between them.

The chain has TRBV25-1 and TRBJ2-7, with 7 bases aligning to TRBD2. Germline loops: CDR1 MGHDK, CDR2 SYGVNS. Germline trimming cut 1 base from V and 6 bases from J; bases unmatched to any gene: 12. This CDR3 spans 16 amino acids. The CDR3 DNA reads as TGTGCCAGCAGTGAATCGGGGGTGGGAGGGGTCAGCGAGCAGTACTTC. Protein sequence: CASSESGVGGVSEQYF.

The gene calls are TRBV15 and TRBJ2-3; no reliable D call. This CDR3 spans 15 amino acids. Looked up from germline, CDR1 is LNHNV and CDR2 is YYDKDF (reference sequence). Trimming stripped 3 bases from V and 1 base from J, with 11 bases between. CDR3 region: CATSSKGSGTDTQYF. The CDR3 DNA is TGTGCCACCAGCAGTAAGGGTTCGGGCACAGATACGCAGTATTTT.

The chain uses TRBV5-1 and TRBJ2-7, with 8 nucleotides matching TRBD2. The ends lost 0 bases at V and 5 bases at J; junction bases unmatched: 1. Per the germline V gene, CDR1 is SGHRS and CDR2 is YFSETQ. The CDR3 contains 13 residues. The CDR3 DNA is TGCGCCAGCAGCTTGGCCGGGGGGGACGAGCAGTACTTC. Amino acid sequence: CASSLAGGDEQYF.

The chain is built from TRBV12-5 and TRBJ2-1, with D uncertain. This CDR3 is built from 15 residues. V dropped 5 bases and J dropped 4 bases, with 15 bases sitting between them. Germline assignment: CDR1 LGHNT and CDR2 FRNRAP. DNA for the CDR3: TGTGCTAGTGGTCCGACCTGGGCAGAATACAATGAGCAGTTCTTC. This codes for CASGPTWAEYNEQFF.

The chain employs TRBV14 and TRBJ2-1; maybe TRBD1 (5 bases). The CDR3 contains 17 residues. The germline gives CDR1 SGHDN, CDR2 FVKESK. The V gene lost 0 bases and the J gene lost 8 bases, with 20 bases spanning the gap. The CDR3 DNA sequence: TGTGCCAGCAGCCAAGATTGGGGCTACCCTAGGTTGGATGAGCAGTTCTTC. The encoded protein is CASSQDWGYPRLDEQFF.

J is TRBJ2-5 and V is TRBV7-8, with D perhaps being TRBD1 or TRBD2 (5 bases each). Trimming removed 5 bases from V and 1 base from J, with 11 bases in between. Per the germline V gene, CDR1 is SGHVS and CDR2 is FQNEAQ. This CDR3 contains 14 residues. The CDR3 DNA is TGTGCCAGCAGCCGGGACGTCTTCCAAGAGACCCAGTACTTC. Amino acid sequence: CASSRDVFQETQYF.

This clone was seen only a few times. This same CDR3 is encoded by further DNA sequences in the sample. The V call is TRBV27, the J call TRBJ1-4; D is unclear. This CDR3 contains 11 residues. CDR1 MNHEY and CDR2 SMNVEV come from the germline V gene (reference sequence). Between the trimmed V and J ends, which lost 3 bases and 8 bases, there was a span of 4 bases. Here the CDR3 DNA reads TGTGCCAGCAGTTTCGGGGAAAAACTGTTTTTT. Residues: CASSFGEKLFF.

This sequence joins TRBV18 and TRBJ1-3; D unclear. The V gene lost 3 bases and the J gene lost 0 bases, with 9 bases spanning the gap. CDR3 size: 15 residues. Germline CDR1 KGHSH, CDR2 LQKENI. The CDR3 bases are TGTGCCAGCTCACCGGCAGGATTCTCTGGAAACACCATATATTTT. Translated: CASSPAGFSGNTIYF.

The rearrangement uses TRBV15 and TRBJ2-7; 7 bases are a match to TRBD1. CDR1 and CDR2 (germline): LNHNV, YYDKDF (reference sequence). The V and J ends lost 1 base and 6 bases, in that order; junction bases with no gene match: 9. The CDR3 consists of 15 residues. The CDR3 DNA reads TGTGCCACCAGCAGAGGTCAGACAGGGTTTGCCGAGCAGTACTTC. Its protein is CATSRGQTGFAEQYF.

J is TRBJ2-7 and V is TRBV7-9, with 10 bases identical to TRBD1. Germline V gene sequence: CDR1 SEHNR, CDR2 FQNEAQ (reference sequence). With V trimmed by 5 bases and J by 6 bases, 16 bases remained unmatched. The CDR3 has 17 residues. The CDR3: CASSSPEGQGNWGEQYF. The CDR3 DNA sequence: TGTGCCAGCAGCAGCCCCGAGGGACAGGGGAATTGGGGCGAGCAGTACTTC. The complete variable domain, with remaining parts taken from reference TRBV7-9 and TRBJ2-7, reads DTGVSQNPRHKITKRGQNVTFRCDPISEHNRLYWYRQTLGQGPEFLTYFQNEAQLEKSRLLSDRFSAERPKGSFSTLEIQRTEQGDSAMYLCASSSPEGQGNWGEQYFGPGTRLTVT.

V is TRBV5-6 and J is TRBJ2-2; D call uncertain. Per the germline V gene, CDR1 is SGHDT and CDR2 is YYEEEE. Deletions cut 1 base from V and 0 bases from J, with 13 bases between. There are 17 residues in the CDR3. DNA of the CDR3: TGTGCCAGCAGCTTGAGGCGGAGTATGGCGAACACCGGGGAGCTGTTTTTT. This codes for CASSLRRSMANTGELFF.

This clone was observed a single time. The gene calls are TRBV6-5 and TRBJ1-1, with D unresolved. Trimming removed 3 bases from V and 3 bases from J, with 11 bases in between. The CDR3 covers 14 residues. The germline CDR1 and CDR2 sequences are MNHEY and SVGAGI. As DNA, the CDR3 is TGTGCCAGCAGTTATCGCGCCGGGTACACTGAAGCTTTCTTT. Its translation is CASSYRAGYTEAFF.

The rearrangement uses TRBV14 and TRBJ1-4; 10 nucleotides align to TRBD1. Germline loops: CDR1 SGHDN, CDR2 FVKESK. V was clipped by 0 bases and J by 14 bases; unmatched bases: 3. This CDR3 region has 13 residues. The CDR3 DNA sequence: TGTGCCAGCAGCCAAGATCGGACAGGGGGGCTGTTTTTT. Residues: CASSQDRTGGLFF. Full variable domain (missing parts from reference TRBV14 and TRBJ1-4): EAGVTQFPSHSVIEKGQTVTLRCDPISGHDNLYWYRRVMGKEIKFLLHFVKESKQDESGMPNNRFLAERTGGTYSTLKVQPAELEDSGVYFCASSQDRTGGLFFGSGTQLSVL.

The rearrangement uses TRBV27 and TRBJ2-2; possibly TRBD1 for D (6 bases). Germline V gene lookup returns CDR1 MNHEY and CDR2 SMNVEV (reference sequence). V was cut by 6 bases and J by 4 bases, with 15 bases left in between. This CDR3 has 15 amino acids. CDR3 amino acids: CASRGAASTTGELFF. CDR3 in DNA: TGTGCCAGCAGGGGGGCCGCCTCGACCACCGGGGAGCTGTTTTTT.

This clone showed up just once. The CDR3 coding sequence is TGTGCCAGTAGTATAGCAGGGTTTGAGACCCAGTACTTC. This gives the protein CASSIAGFETQYF. The chain recombines TRBV19 with TRBJ2-5; the D gene is possibly TRBD1 (5 bases). Germline values: CDR1 LNHDA, CDR2 SQIVND (reference sequence). V was clipped by 1 base and J by 5 bases, with 8 bases between them. The CDR3 extends over 13 amino acids. The full variable domain, its missing parts supplied by reference TRBV19 and TRBJ2-5, is DGGITQSPKYLFRKEGQNVTLSCEQNLNHDAMYWYRQDPGQGLRLIYYSQIVNDFQKGDIAEGYSVSREKKESFPLTVTSAQKNPTAFYLCASSIAGFETQYFGPGTRLLVL.

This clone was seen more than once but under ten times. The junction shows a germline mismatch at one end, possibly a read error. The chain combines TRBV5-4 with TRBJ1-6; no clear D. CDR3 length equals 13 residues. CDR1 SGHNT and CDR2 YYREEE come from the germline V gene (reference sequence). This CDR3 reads CASSLDVDSPLHF. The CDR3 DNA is TGTGCCAGCAGCTTGGATGTGGATTCGCCCCTCCACTTT.

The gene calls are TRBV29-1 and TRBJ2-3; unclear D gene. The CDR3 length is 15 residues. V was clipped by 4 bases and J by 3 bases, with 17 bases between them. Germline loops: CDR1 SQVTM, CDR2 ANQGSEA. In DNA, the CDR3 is TGCAGCGTTGTTTTCCTGGGAACCTTTACAGATACGCAGTATTTT. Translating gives CSVVFLGTFTDTQYF.